A single sample gave rise to the 8 T cell receptor beta chains below, sequenced in a study of T cell repertoires and HLA-DP antigens. Only in-frame clones appear in the TCRdb table, and some are missing; sequencing was by immunoSEQ multiplex PCR. The data show about 120,000 clones, with 92% seen just once and under 0.35% held by the top ten. Their antigen targets remain unknown. The source material was CD4+ T cells from PBMCs. These receptors all come from a woman aged 18-30 years in good health and CMV-seronegative.

This chain joins TRBV18 and TRBJ2-5, with 12 nucleotides matching TRBD2. Germline lookup yields CDR1 KGHSH and CDR2 LQKENI. The J segment lost 3 bases and the V segment lost 3 bases, leaving 8 bases of the junction unmatched. This CDR3 comprises 17 residues. The CDR3: CASSPVLAGGREETQYF. CDR3 in DNA: TGTGCCAGCTCACCCGTCCTAGCGGGAGGGAGAGAAGAGACCCAGTACTTC.

The chain couples TRBV19 to TRBJ1-2; the D gene is possibly TRBD1 (6 bases). The V and J ends lost 5 bases and 2 bases respectively, with 27 bases between them. Germline V gene lookup returns CDR1 LNHDA and CDR2 SQIVND (reference sequence). This CDR3 has 19 residues. CDR3: CASSHGAFKQARGNYGYTF. In DNA form, the CDR3 reads TGTGCCAGTAGTCACGGGGCCTTCAAGCAGGCCAGGGGAAACTATGGCTACACCTTC.

This chain connects TRBV6-1 to TRBJ2-3; D is possibly TRBD2 (6 bases). The CDR3 contains 17 residues. Germline lookup yields CDR1 MNHNS and CDR2 SASEGT. The V end was cut by 2 bases, the J end by 1 base, with 16 bases between. CDR3 protein: CASSERFGGQGTDTQYF. The CDR3 coding sequence is TGTGCCAGCAGTGAAAGGTTCGGGGGTCAGGGCACAGATACGCAGTATTTT.

This clone came up once. Here the CDR3 reads CASSPQGAPVYGYTF. In nucleotides, the CDR3 is TGCGCCAGCAGCCCCCAAGGGGCCCCCGTCTATGGCTACACCTTC. The chain uses TRBV4-1 and TRBJ1-2, with a weak D call TRBD1 (5 bases). Between the trimmed V and J ends, which lost 4 bases and 4 bases, there was a span of 16 bases. The CDR3 covers 15 residues. Germline V gene data show CDR1 as MGHRA and CDR2 as YSYEKL.

The chain links TRBV9 to TRBJ1-6; the match to TRBD1 covers 8 bases. Looked up from germline, CDR1 is SGDLS and CDR2 is YYNGEE. This CDR3 is built from 16 residues. The V and J ends lost 2 bases and 5 bases, in that order; junction bases with no gene match: 6. CDR3 sequence reads: CASSVTGGRNNSPLHF. The CDR3, as DNA: TGTGCCAGCAGCGTTACAGGGGGTAGAAATAATTCACCCCTCCACTTT. The whole variable domain, remainder taken from reference TRBV9 and TRBJ1-6, is DSGVTQTPKHLITATGQRVTLRCSPRSGDLSVYWYQQSLDQGLQFLIQYYNGEERAKGNILERFSAQQFPDLHSELNLSSLELGDSALYFCASSVTGGRNNSPLHFGNGTRLTVT.

This chain uses TRBV18 with TRBJ2-7; a possible D gene is TRBD1 (5 bases). V lost 5 bases, J lost 3 bases, and 11 bases lay in between. The CDR3 runs 13 residues. The V gene's germline CDR1 is KGHSH and CDR2 LQKENI. The CDR3 loop is CASSVRQNYEQYF. The CDR3 region has the DNA TGTGCCAGCTCAGTTCGACAGAACTACGAGCAGTACTTC.

The chain uses TRBV2 and TRBJ2-1; no clear D gene. The CDR3 totals 13 residues. The ends were cut back, 5 bases at V and 11 bases at J, with 16 bases in the middle. The V gene's germline CDR1 is SNHLY and CDR2 FYNNEI. The CDR3 loop is CASSPPAPVQQFF. In DNA form, the CDR3 reads TGTGCCAGCAGTCCCCCTGCCCCCGTTCAGCAGTTCTTC.

The CDR3 loop is CASSVGQNSNQPQHF. The CDR3 region has the DNA TGTGCCAGCAGTGTCGGACAGAATAGCAATCAGCCCCAGCATTTT. V gene TRBV6-1 combines with J gene TRBJ1-5; possible D gene TRBD1, 6 bases. CDR3 size: 15 residues. The germline V and J ends were trimmed by 4 bases and 0 bases, with 10 bases remaining between them. The germline CDR1 and CDR2 sequences are MNHNS and SASEGT.